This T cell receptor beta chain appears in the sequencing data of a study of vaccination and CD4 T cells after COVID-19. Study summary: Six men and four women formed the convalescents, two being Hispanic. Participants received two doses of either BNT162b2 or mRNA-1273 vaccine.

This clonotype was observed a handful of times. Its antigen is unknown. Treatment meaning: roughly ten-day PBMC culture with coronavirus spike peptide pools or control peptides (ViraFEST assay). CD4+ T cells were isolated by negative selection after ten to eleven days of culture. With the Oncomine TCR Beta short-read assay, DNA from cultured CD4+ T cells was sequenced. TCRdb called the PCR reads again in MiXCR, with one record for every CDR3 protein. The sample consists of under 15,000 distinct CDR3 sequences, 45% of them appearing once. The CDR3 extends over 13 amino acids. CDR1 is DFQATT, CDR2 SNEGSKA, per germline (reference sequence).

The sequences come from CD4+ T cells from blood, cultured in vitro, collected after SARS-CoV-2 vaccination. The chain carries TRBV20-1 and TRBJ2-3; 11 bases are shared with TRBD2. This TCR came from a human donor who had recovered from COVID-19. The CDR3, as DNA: TGCAGCGTAACTAGCGGGAGTTCAGATACGCAGTATTTT. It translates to CSVTSGSSDTQYF.